Each of the 2 T cell receptor beta chains below was sequenced from the same sample in a study of blood T cell repertoires in COVID-19. Some clones are missing from TCRdb's copy, which holds only in-frame ones; the method was immunoSEQ multiplex PCR. Of approximately 250,000 clones listed, about 80% are singletons. The sample consisted of peripheral blood. These receptors were obtained from a human donor in a cohort sampled during active COVID-19.

This sequence joins TRBV5-1 and TRBJ2-1; maybe TRBD2 (5 bases). Germline loops: CDR1 SGHRS, CDR2 YFSETQ. V lost 4 bases and J lost 4, with 12 bases in between. The CDR3 has 14 amino acids. CDR3 bases: TGCGCCAGCAGCCCCCGGGGAGATTACAATGAGCAGTTCTTC. This encodes CASSPRGDYNEQFF. Full variable domain (remainder filled in from reference TRBV5-1 and TRBJ2-1): KAGVTQTPRYLIKTRGQQVTLSCSPISGHRSVSWYQQTPGQGLQFLFEYFSETQRNKGNFPGRFSGRQFSNSRSEMNVSTLELGDSALYLCASSPRGDYNEQFFGPGTRLTVL.

The chain carries TRBV7-2 and TRBJ2-1; 12 positions agree with TRBD2. The length of the CDR3 is 16 residues. J gave up 4 bases and V 5 bases, and 6 bases lay outside the gene matches. The germline CDR1 and CDR2 sequences are SGHTA and FQGNSA. CDR3 sequence: CASSQTLAGGYNEQFF. Here the CDR3 DNA reads TGTGCCAGCAGCCAGACACTAGCGGGGGGTTACAATGAGCAGTTCTTC. The variable domain in full, completed from reference TRBV7-2 and TRBJ2-1, reads GAGVSQSPSNKVTEKGKDVELRCDPISGHTALYWYRQSLGQGLEFLIYFQGNSAPDKSGLPSDRFSAERTGGSVSTLTIQRTQQEDSAVYLCASSQTLAGGYNEQFFGPGTRLTVL.